The clone carrying this T cell receptor beta chain appeared a few times. Indicated time point: after dendritic cell vaccination, including at tumor progression/relapse. This entry is derived from a study of glioma-infiltrating T cells after dendritic cell vaccination. CDR1 is LNHDA and CDR2 is SQIVND in the germline V gene (reference sequence). With V trimmed by 6 bases and J by 1 base, 8 bases remained unmatched. The CDR3 runs to 15 residues. Sequencing was performed with immunoSEQ multiplex PCR; in TCRdb, only in-frame clones are kept and a portion is missing. The table has around 83,000 clones, roughly 85% seen once.

The chain combines TRBV19 with TRBJ2-7; 8 bases match TRBD1. This TCR derives from a human donor with glioblastoma. The specimen comprised blood, sampled after dendritic cell vaccination. The CDR3 protein is CASSLTQGASYEQYF. CDR3 sequence (DNA): TGTGCCAGTAGCCTCACCCAGGGGGCTTCCTACGAGCAGTACTTC.